This section outlines one TCR beta chain sequence together with its context. Its cognate antigen is unknown. It is unclear where the CDR3 begins or ends on the DNA, so no DNA is shown, and the CDR3 is as TCRdb lists it. TCR beta cDNA was made from 400 to 500 ng total RNA with a constant-region primer. A slightly modified ARM-PCR protocol with three nested multiplex PCR rounds produced these TCR beta libraries. TRBV1-TRBV30 forward primers and a C-beta reverse primer were used in the first two PCR rounds, which each ran for nine to ten cycles. TCRdb recomputed calls from the multiplex PCR reads with MiXCR, one row per CDR3 protein. The table has roughly 80,000 distinct CDR3 sequences, 69% seen once; the top ten hold about 26%. This sample is part of a study of tumor-infiltrating lymphocytes in primary liver carcinoma. Joint extraction of RNA and DNA used roughly 17-32 mg of bulk tissue that was unsorted. The cohort consisted of patients whose primary liver carcinoma was surgically resected.

The study, taken as a whole, reports: Tumors reached a significantly greater top-250-clone fraction than blood did (p = 0.039).

Germline-derived CDR1 and CDR2 are SQVTM and ANQGSEA. The CDR3 has 12 amino acids, counting both end residues. The chain combines TRBV29-1 with TRBJ2-7; TRBD1, the D gene given by the table, was not confirmed from the DNA. The sample comprised tumor-adjacent normal liver tissue. The TCR comes from a man in his forties with primary liver carcinoma and hepatitis B virus infection. CDR3: CRVGGGSFSKYF.